These 3 T cell receptor beta chains share one sample of origin, sequenced in a study of neoadjuvant anti-PD-1 for oral cavity cancer. Time point described: after neoadjuvant nivolumab, at surgical resection. Some clones are missing from TCRdb's copy, which holds only in-frame ones; the method was immunoSEQ multiplex PCR. The top ten hold 3.5% to 5% of the sample, which has 8,000 to 10,000 clones, around 60% seen once. The sequencing used PBMCs, collected after nivolumab (anti-PD-1) treatment. Source of these receptors: a person between 40 and 80 years old with oral cavity squamous cell carcinoma.

This clone turned up a few times. The rearrangement uses TRBV15 and TRBJ1-4, with D hard to call. Trimming took 5 bases from V and 0 from J, leaving 13 bases between them. The CDR3 covers 16 residues. Germline assignment: CDR1 LNHNV and CDR2 YYDKDF (reference sequence). The CDR3 DNA follows: TGTGCCACCAGCCCGAGTAAAGCTGCAACTAATGAAAAACTGTTTTTT. Protein sequence: CATSPSKAATNEKLFF.

The chain joins TRBV28 to TRBJ1-2; the match to TRBD1 covers 10 bases. The CDR3 extends over 13 amino acids. V shed 8 bases, J shed 4 bases, and the junction held 4 bases outside the gene matches. CDR1 is MDHEN, CDR2 SYDVKM, per germline. In DNA, the CDR3 is TGTGCCAGCGGGACAGGGGACAGCTATGGCTACACCTTC. Translating gives CASGTGDSYGYTF.

The chain employs TRBV5-1 and TRBJ2-2; D unresolved. The germline V gene has CDR1 SGHRS and CDR2 YFSETQ. The CDR3 length is 15 residues. The V end was cut by 0 bases, the J end by 8 bases, with 14 bases between. CDR3 sequence reads: CASSLGGTQLGELFF. CDR3 DNA sequence: TGCGCCAGCAGCTTGGGAGGAACCCAACTTGGGGAGCTGTTTTTT.